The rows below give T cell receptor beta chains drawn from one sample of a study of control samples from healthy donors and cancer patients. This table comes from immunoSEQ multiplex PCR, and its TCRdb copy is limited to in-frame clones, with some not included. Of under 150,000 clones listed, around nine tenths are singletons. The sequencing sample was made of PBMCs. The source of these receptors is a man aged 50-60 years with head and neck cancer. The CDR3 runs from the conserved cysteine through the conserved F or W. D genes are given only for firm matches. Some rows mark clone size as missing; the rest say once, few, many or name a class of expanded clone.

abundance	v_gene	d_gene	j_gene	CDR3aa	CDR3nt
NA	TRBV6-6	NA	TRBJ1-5	CASSYEGGAGPQHF	TGTGCCAGCAGTTACGAGGGCGGCGCAGGGCCCCAGCATTTT
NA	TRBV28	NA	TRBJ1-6	CASSSLYDNSPLHF	TGTGCCAGCAGTTCACTATATGATAATTCACCCCTCCACTTT
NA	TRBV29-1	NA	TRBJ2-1	CSVEPLQGRSEQFF	TGCAGCGTGGAGCCGTTACAGGGGAGGAGTGAGCAGTTCTTC
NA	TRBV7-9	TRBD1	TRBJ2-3	CASSLGTGTDTQYF	TGTGCCAGCAGCTTGGGGACAGGGACAGATACGCAGTATTTT
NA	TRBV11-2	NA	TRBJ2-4	CASSLSGQQYF	TGTGCCAGCAGCTTATCTGGACAGCAGTACTTC
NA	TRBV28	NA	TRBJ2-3	CASSSLTQYF	TGTGCCAGCAGTTCCCTAACGCAGTATTTT
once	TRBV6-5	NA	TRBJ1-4	CASMGRANEKLFF	TGTGCCTCAATGGGGAGGGCTAATGAAAAACTGTTTTTT
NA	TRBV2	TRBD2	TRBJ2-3	CASSEVGLAGASSTDTQYF	TGTGCCAGCAGTGAGGTCGGTCTAGCGGGGGCCTCTAGCACAGATACGCAGTATTTT
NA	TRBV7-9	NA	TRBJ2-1	CASSFRTGAYNEQFF	TGTGCCAGCAGCTTTCGGACGGGGGCCTACAATGAGCAGTTCTTC
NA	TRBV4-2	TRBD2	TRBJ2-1	CASSQDLLSLAGGYNEQFF	TGTGCCAGCAGCCAAGATCTCCTGTCTCTAGCGGGGGGTTACAATGAGCAGTTCTTC
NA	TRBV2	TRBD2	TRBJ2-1	CASRPGLVNEQFF	TGTGCCAGCAGGCCGGGACTAGTTAATGAGCAGTTCTTC
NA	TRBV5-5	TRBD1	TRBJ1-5	CASSLDGQGSNQPQHF	TGTGCCAGCAGCTTGGATGGACAGGGTAGCAATCAGCCCCAGCATTTT
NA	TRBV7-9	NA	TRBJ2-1	CASSLSAGTNYNEQFF	TGTGCCAGCAGCTTAAGTGCCGGGACCAACTACAATGAGCAGTTCTTC
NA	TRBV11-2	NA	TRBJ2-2	CASSFGQGEGVNTGELFF	TGTGCCAGCAGTTTCGGGCAGGGAGAGGGCGTCAACACCGGGGAGCTGTTTTTT
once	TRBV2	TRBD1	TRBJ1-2	CASSEQGAGYGYTF	TGTGCCAGCAGTGAACAGGGGGCGGGGTATGGCTACACCTTC
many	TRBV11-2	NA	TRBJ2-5	CASSSVAVGGETQYF	TGTGCCAGCAGCTCCGTGGCGGTAGGAGGAGAGACCCAGTACTTC
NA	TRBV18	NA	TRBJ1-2	CASSLYSEGDYGYTF	TGTGCCAGCTCACTGTATTCTGAGGGTGACTATGGCTACACCTTC
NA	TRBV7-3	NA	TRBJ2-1	CASSLNRENNEQFF	TGTGCCAGCAGCTTAAACAGGGAGAACAATGAGCAGTTCTTC
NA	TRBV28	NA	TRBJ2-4	CATWGFTKNIQYF	TGTGCCACCTGGGGGTTCACCAAAAACATTCAGTACTTC
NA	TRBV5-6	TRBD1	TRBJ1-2	CASSLPHGQGAMGGYTF	TGTGCCAGCAGCTTGCCCCACGGGCAGGGGGCAATGGGTGGCTACACCTTC
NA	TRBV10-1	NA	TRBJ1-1	CASKGRENTEAFF	TGCGCCAGCAAAGGACGGGAGAACACTGAAGCTTTCTTT
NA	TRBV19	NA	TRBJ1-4	CASTWTASTNEKLFF	TGTGCCAGTACGTGGACAGCCTCAACTAATGAAAAACTGTTTTTT
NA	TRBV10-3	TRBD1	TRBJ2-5	CAISGGQAYQETQYF	TGTGCCATCAGTGGGGGACAGGCGTACCAAGAGACCCAGTACTTC
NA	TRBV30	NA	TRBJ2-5	CAWSVQEQETQYF	TGTGCCTGGAGTGTTCAGGAACAAGAGACCCAGTACTTC
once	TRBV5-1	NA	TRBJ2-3	CASTLVSETDTQYF	TGCGCCAGCACACTAGTCTCGGAGACAGATACGCAGTATTTT
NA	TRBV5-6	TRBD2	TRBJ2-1	CASSLLGTTSYNEQFF	TGTGCCAGCAGCTTGCTCGGGACTACCTCCTACAATGAGCAGTTCTTC
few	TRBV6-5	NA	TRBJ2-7	CASSYSAGYEQYF	TGTGCCAGCAGTTACTCGGCAGGGTACGAGCAGTACTTC
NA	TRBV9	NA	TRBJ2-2	CASSAHVTGELFF	TGTGCCAGCAGCGCACACGTCACCGGGGAGCTGTTTTTT
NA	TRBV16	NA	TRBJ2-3	CASSQIGMADTQYF	TGTGCCAGCAGCCAAATAGGGATGGCAGATACGCAGTATTTT
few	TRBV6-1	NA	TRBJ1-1	CASSESGSLNTEAFF	TGTGCCAGCAGTGAATCCGGTAGCTTGAACACTGAAGCTTTCTTT
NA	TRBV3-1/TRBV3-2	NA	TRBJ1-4	CASSQAVSTNEKLFF	TGTGCCAGCAGCCAAGCAGTTTCAACTAATGAAAAACTGTTTTTT
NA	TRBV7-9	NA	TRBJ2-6	CASSLRDFSGANVLTF	TGTGCCAGCAGCTTACGGGATTTCTCTGGGGCCAACGTCCTGACTTTC
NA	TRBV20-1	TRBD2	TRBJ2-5	CSASLAGGRKTQYF	TGCAGTGCTAGTTTAGCGGGGGGGCGTAAGACCCAGTACTTC
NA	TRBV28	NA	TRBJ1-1	CASRQDLNTEAFF	TGTGCCAGCAGGCAAGACCTGAACACTGAAGCTTTCTTT
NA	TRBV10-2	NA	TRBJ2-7	CASSDGGLYEQYF	TGCGCCAGCAGTGATGGGGGGCTCTACGAGCAGTACTTC
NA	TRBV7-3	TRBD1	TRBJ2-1	CASSRGTGVSDEQFF	TGTGCCAGCAGCCGCGGAACAGGGGTTTCGGATGAGCAGTTCTTC
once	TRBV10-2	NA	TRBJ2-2	CASIGLLGGPYTGELFF	TGCGCCAGCATAGGGCTCTTGGGGGGGCCATACACCGGGGAGCTGTTTTTT
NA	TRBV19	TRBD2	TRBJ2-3	CASSIGTSGIGRTDTQYF	TGTGCCAGTAGTATTGGGACTAGCGGGATAGGAAGAACAGATACGCAGTATTTT
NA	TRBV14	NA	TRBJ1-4	CASSQVIGRTNEKLFF	TGTGCCAGCAGCCAAGTAATAGGCCGAACTAATGAAAAACTGTTTTTT
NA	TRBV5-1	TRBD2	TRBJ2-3	CASSKLTPGLATKGTDTQYF	TGCGCCAGCAGTAAACTTACACCGGGACTAGCCACTAAAGGCACAGATACGCAGTATTTT
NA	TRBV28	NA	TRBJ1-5	CASSTNQPQHF	TGTGCCAGCAGTACGAATCAGCCCCAGCATTTT
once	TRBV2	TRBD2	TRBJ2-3	CASSEPTSRADTQYF	TGTGCCAGCAGTGAACCGACTAGCCGGGCAGATACGCAGTATTTT
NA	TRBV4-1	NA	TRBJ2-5	CASSQEGREETQYF	TGCGCCAGCAGCCAAGAGGGCAGGGAAGAGACCCAGTACTTC
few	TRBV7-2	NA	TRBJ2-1	CASSLDVNEQFF	TGTGCCAGCAGCTTAGATGTCAATGAGCAGTTCTTC
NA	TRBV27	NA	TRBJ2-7	CASSYRDSWVHEQYF	TGTGCCAGCAGTTACAGAGATTCCTGGGTCCACGAGCAGTACTTC
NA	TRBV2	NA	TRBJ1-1	CASSDRGLRAFF	TGTGCCAGCAGTGACCGGGGGCTGAGAGCTTTCTTT
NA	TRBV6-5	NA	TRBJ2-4	CASRPPGVKNIQYF	TGTGCCAGCAGGCCGCCAGGGGTCAAAAACATTCAGTACTTC
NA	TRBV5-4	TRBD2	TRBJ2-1	CASSLGAGVSYNEQFF	TGTGCCAGCAGCTTGGGGGCGGGAGTCTCCTACAATGAGCAGTTCTTC
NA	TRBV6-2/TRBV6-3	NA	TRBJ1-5	CASSSINSNQPQHF	TGTGCCAGCAGTTCAATCAATAGCAATCAGCCCCAGCATTTT
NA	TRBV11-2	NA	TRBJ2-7	CASSLSLEYEQYF	TGTGCCAGCAGCTTAAGTCTGGAGTACGAGCAGTACTTC
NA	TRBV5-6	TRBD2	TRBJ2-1	CASSPGLANEQFF	TGTGCCAGCAGCCCGGGACTAGCGAATGAGCAGTTCTTC
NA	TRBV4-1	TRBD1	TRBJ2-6	CASSLITGTGDGANVLTF	TGCGCCAGCAGTCTTATCACCGGGACAGGGGACGGGGCCAACGTCCTGACTTTC
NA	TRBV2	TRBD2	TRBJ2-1	CASRAGTSGLNEQFF	TGTGCCAGCAGGGCCGGGACTAGCGGGTTGAATGAGCAGTTCTTC
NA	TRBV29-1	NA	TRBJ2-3	CSVDWGNTDTQYF	TGCAGCGTTGATTGGGGAAACACAGATACGCAGTATTTT
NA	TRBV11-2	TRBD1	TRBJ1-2	CASGTGRGGYTF	TGTGCCAGCGGGACAGGGCGGGGTGGCTACACCTTC
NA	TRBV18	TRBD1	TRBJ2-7	CASSGDSPLEQYF	TGTGCCAGCTCAGGGGACAGCCCGCTCGAGCAGTACTTC
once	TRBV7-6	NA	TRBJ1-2	CASSLEVPGPRLDYGYTF	TGTGCCAGCAGCTTAGAAGTACCGGGACCTAGGCTAGACTATGGCTACACCTTC